Listed below are T cell receptor beta chains from one sample, sequenced in a study of identifying expanded T cells in peripheral blood. Data came from immunoSEQ multiplex PCR; TCRdb stores just in-frame clones and leaves some out. This table holds 95,000 to 100,000 clones, roughly 85% found once. The sample taken for sequencing was blood. The receptors were gathered from a person between 18 and 69 years old in good health. Each CDR3 is given with its conserved first and last residue. Fields, in order: J gene, V gene, D gene, CDR3 length, clone size, CDR3 protein, CDR3 DNA. The D gene is left open where the match is weak. Clone size is given for some rows only: seen once, a few or many times, or a class if the clone is expanded.

j_gene: TRBJ2-5
v_gene: TRBV5-1
d_gene: TRBD2
len: 14
abundance: .
CDR3aa: CASTGAGRQETQYF
CDR3nt: TGCGCCAGCACGGGAGCGGGGCGACAAGAGACCCAGTACTTC

j_gene: TRBJ1-1
v_gene: TRBV5-1
d_gene: .
len: 14
abundance: few
CDR3aa: CASSSLTGNTEAFF
CDR3nt: TGCGCCAGCAGCTCGCTCACAGGGAACACTGAAGCTTTCTTT

j_gene: TRBJ1-5
v_gene: TRBV30
d_gene: .
len: 17
abundance: .
CDR3aa: CAWSVQRGPYSNQPQHF
CDR3nt: TGTGCCTGGAGTGTACAGAGGGGACCCTATAGCAATCAGCCCCAGCATTTT

j_gene: TRBJ1-1
v_gene: TRBV19
d_gene: .
len: 14
abundance: .
CDR3aa: CASRARGAGTEAFF
CDR3nt: TGTGCCAGTAGGGCCCGGGGGGCGGGCACTGAAGCTTTCTTT

j_gene: TRBJ2-3
v_gene: TRBV4-3
d_gene: .
len: 15
abundance: once
CDR3aa: CASTFLRGSTDTQYF
CDR3nt: TGCGCCAGCACTTTCCTCAGGGGTTCAACAGATACGCAGTATTTT

j_gene: TRBJ1-5
v_gene: TRBV7-8
d_gene: .
len: 16
abundance: few
CDR3aa: CASSSLARGSNQPQHF
CDR3nt: TGTGCCAGCAGCTCCCTCGCGAGGGGTAGCAATCAGCCCCAGCATTTT

j_gene: TRBJ2-7
v_gene: TRBV19
d_gene: TRBD1
len: 16
abundance: .
CDR3aa: CASSPDRDRRSYEQYF
CDR3nt: TGTGCCAGTAGCCCGGATCGGGACAGGCGCTCCTACGAGCAGTACTTC

j_gene: TRBJ2-7
v_gene: TRBV7-2
d_gene: .
len: 14
abundance: .
CDR3aa: CASSMRPGPGEQYF
CDR3nt: TGTGCCAGCAGCATGCGGCCGGGACCTGGCGAGCAGTACTTC

j_gene: TRBJ2-7
v_gene: TRBV28
d_gene: .
len: 14
abundance: .
CDR3aa: CASSRHLSSYEQYF
CDR3nt: TGTGCCAGCAGCCGACACCTGAGCTCCTACGAGCAGTACTTC

j_gene: TRBJ2-5
v_gene: TRBV5-4
d_gene: TRBD1
len: 14
abundance: .
CDR3aa: CASSLQGAGETQYF
CDR3nt: TGTGCCAGCAGCTTACAGGGGGCGGGAGAGACCCAGTACTTC

j_gene: TRBJ2-3
v_gene: TRBV5-4
d_gene: TRBD2
len: 18
abundance: once
CDR3aa: CASSPARTSGGSTDTQYF
CDR3nt: TGTGCCAGCAGCCCCGCCCGGACTAGCGGGGGAAGCACAGATACGCAGTATTTT

j_gene: TRBJ2-7
v_gene: TRBV7-9
d_gene: .
len: 15
abundance: few
CDR3aa: CASSLTDLSSYEQYF
CDR3nt: TGTGCCAGCAGCTTAACGGACCTTAGCTCCTACGAGCAGTACTTC

j_gene: TRBJ2-5
v_gene: TRBV5-1
d_gene: .
len: 14
abundance: .
CDR3aa: CASSLEPRGETQYF
CDR3nt: TGCGCCAGCAGCTTGGAGCCCCGGGGGGAGACCCAGTACTTC

j_gene: TRBJ2-3
v_gene: TRBV6-5
d_gene: .
len: 16
abundance: .
CDR3aa: CASSYAGGQSTDTQYF
CDR3nt: TGTGCCAGCAGTTACGCGGGGGGACAGAGCACAGATACGCAGTATTTT

j_gene: TRBJ2-2
v_gene: TRBV10-1
d_gene: .
len: 14
abundance: .
CDR3aa: CASSAPTNTGELFF
CDR3nt: TGCGCCAGCAGTGCTCCGACAAACACCGGGGAGCTGTTTTTT

j_gene: TRBJ1-2
v_gene: TRBV30
d_gene: TRBD1
len: 13
abundance: once
CDR3aa: CAWTTGGSYGYTF
CDR3nt: TGTGCCTGGACGACAGGGGGCAGCTATGGCTACACCTTC

j_gene: TRBJ2-7
v_gene: TRBV7-6
d_gene: TRBD2
len: 15
abundance: .
CDR3aa: CASSRTSGGAVEQYF
CDR3nt: TGTGCCAGCAGCCGGACTAGCGGGGGGGCTGTCGAGCAGTACTTC

j_gene: TRBJ1-1
v_gene: TRBV27
d_gene: .
len: 14
abundance: .
CDR3aa: CASSPPAENTEAFF
CDR3nt: TGTGCCAGCAGTCCGCCCGCCGAGAACACTGAAGCTTTCTTT

j_gene: TRBJ2-1
v_gene: TRBV7-2
d_gene: TRBD1
len: 15
abundance: .
CDR3aa: CASSLGGQSYNEQFF
CDR3nt: TGTGCCAGCAGCTTAGGGGGACAGTCTTACAATGAGCAGTTCTTC

j_gene: TRBJ2-3
v_gene: TRBV5-8
d_gene: .
len: 13
abundance: .
CDR3aa: CASSLVGEDTQYF
CDR3nt: TGTGCCAGCAGCTTGGTCGGGGAGGATACGCAGTATTTT

j_gene: TRBJ2-3
v_gene: TRBV12-1
d_gene: .
len: 18
abundance: .
CDR3aa: CASSYGLAGGPWKDTQYF
CDR3nt: TGTGCCAGCAGCTACGGACTAGCGGGGGGGCCTTGGAAAGATACGCAGTATTTT

j_gene: TRBJ1-6
v_gene: TRBV6-5
d_gene: TRBD1
len: 15
abundance: few
CDR3aa: CASSYRGLPNSPLHF
CDR3nt: TGTGCCAGCAGTTACAGGGGGCTCCCTAATTCACCCCTCCACTTT

j_gene: TRBJ2-5
v_gene: TRBV30
d_gene: .
len: 13
abundance: .
CDR3aa: CAWRAGGGLAQYF
CDR3nt: TGTGCCTGGAGGGCAGGGGGAGGATTGGCCCAGTACTTC

j_gene: TRBJ2-2
v_gene: TRBV4-3
d_gene: .
len: 12
abundance: .
CDR3aa: CASSKRAGELFF
CDR3nt: TGCGCCAGCAGCAAGCGGGCCGGGGAGCTGTTTTTT

j_gene: TRBJ1-3
v_gene: TRBV6-5
d_gene: .
len: 15
abundance: .
CDR3aa: CASSYPPFRGNTIYF
CDR3nt: TGTGCCAGCAGTTACCCACCTTTCCGGGGAAACACCATATATTTT

j_gene: TRBJ1-2
v_gene: TRBV7-2
d_gene: .
len: 15
abundance: .
CDR3aa: CASSLVSPGDYGYTF
CDR3nt: TGTGCCAGCAGCTTAGTGTCCCCGGGGGACTATGGCTACACCTTC

j_gene: TRBJ2-3
v_gene: TRBV19
d_gene: .
len: 13
abundance: .
CDR3aa: CASSTVSGDTQYF
CDR3nt: TGTGCCAGTAGTACCGTCTCGGGGGATACGCAGTATTTT

j_gene: TRBJ2-2
v_gene: TRBV15
d_gene: .
len: 17
abundance: .
CDR3aa: CATSRDAARLGTGELFF
CDR3nt: TGTGCCACCAGCAGAGATGCGGCACGGCTTGGCACCGGGGAGCTGTTTTTT

j_gene: TRBJ1-1
v_gene: TRBV7-9
d_gene: .
len: 14
abundance: .
CDR3aa: CASSSQQGWAEAFF
CDR3nt: TGTGCCAGCAGCTCTCAACAGGGTTGGGCTGAAGCTTTCTTT

j_gene: TRBJ1-2
v_gene: TRBV2
d_gene: .
len: 14
abundance: .
CDR3aa: CASSEAGDTYGYTF
CDR3nt: TGTGCCAGCAGTGAAGCCGGCGACACCTATGGCTACACCTTC

j_gene: TRBJ2-7
v_gene: TRBV6-1
d_gene: .
len: 14
abundance: .
CDR3aa: CASSGAWGPYEQYF
CDR3nt: TGTGCCAGCAGTGGGGCGTGGGGGCCCTACGAGCAGTACTTC

j_gene: TRBJ2-5
v_gene: TRBV13
d_gene: TRBD2
len: 17
abundance: .
CDR3aa: CASSLVSSGVDQETQYF
CDR3nt: TGTGCCAGCAGCTTAGTGTCTAGCGGGGTCGATCAAGAGACCCAGTACTTC

j_gene: TRBJ1-4
v_gene: TRBV21-1
d_gene: .
len: 16
abundance: .
CDR3aa: CASSKGGGTGDEKLFF
CDR3nt: TGTGCCAGCAGCAAAGGAGGCGGGACGGGAGATGAAAAACTGTTTTTT

j_gene: TRBJ1-4
v_gene: TRBV29-1
d_gene: .
len: 13
abundance: .
CDR3aa: CSGTDKGGEKLFF
CDR3nt: TGCAGCGGGACAGACAAGGGTGGCGAAAAACTGTTTTTT

j_gene: TRBJ2-6
v_gene: TRBV7-2
d_gene: .
len: 18
abundance: .
CDR3aa: CASSLAGFLSSGANVLTF
CDR3nt: TGTGCCAGCAGCTTAGCGGGGTTTTTGAGCTCTGGGGCCAACGTCCTGACTTTC

j_gene: TRBJ2-1
v_gene: TRBV7-9
d_gene: .
len: 13
abundance: .
CDR3aa: CASSLQGGNEQFF
CDR3nt: TGTGCCAGCAGCCTGCAGGGGGGGAATGAGCAGTTCTTC

j_gene: TRBJ1-3
v_gene: TRBV2
d_gene: TRBD1
len: 16
abundance: .
CDR3aa: CASSRRQGMSGNTIYF
CDR3nt: TGTGCCAGCAGCCGAAGACAGGGTATGTCCGGAAACACCATATATTTT

j_gene: TRBJ2-3
v_gene: TRBV2
d_gene: TRBD1
len: 12
abundance: .
CDR3aa: CAGHRGTDTQYF
CDR3nt: TGTGCCGGACACAGGGGTACAGATACGCAGTATTTT

j_gene: TRBJ1-5
v_gene: TRBV27
d_gene: .
len: 13
abundance: .
CDR3aa: CASSRGAHQPQHF
CDR3nt: TGTGCCAGCAGTCGCGGGGCCCATCAGCCCCAGCATTTT

j_gene: TRBJ1-6
v_gene: TRBV10-3
d_gene: .
len: 15
abundance: .
CDR3aa: CAISNRDIYNSPLHF
CDR3nt: TGTGCCATCAGTAACCGGGACATCTATAATTCACCCCTCCACTTT

j_gene: TRBJ1-6
v_gene: TRBV7-2
d_gene: .
len: 17
abundance: .
CDR3aa: CASSERPGGSYNSPLHF
CDR3nt: TGTGCCAGCAGCGAAAGACCGGGGGGCTCCTATAATTCACCCCTCCACTTT

j_gene: TRBJ1-1
v_gene: TRBV5-1
d_gene: .
len: 14
abundance: .
CDR3aa: CASSPGQVDDEAFF
CDR3nt: TGCGCCAGCAGCCCCGGACAAGTCGATGATGAAGCTTTCTTT

j_gene: TRBJ2-7
v_gene: TRBV5-1
d_gene: TRBD2
len: 16
abundance: .
CDR3aa: CASSPHPGGDGGEQYF
CDR3nt: TGCGCCAGCAGTCCCCACCCCGGGGGGGATGGGGGCGAGCAGTACTTC

j_gene: TRBJ2-3
v_gene: TRBV11-2
d_gene: TRBD2
len: 16
abundance: .
CDR3aa: CASTRGVAGRTDTQYF
CDR3nt: TGTGCCAGCACCCGAGGGGTAGCGGGGAGGACAGATACGCAGTATTTT

j_gene: TRBJ2-7
v_gene: TRBV7-2
d_gene: .
len: 13
abundance: once
CDR3aa: CASSPRVSYEQYF
CDR3nt: TGTGCCAGCAGCCCCCGGGTCTCCTACGAGCAGTACTTC

j_gene: TRBJ2-2
v_gene: TRBV28
d_gene: TRBD1
len: 14
abundance: .
CDR3aa: CASTAGGIAGELFF
CDR3nt: TGTGCCAGCACGGCAGGGGGCATCGCCGGGGAGCTGTTTTTT

j_gene: TRBJ1-5
v_gene: TRBV15
d_gene: TRBD1
len: 15
abundance: .
CDR3aa: CATSRTGFHNQPQHF
CDR3nt: TGTGCCACCAGCAGGACAGGGTTCCACAATCAGCCCCAGCATTTT

j_gene: TRBJ2-7
v_gene: TRBV11-2
d_gene: .
len: 15
abundance: .
CDR3aa: CASSLADWSSYEQYF
CDR3nt: TGTGCCAGCAGCCTAGCAGACTGGAGCTCCTACGAGCAGTACTTC

j_gene: TRBJ2-1
v_gene: TRBV6-6
d_gene: .
len: 13
abundance: .
CDR3aa: CASSYSVYNEQFF
CDR3nt: TGTGCCAGCAGTTACTCCGTCTACAATGAGCAGTTCTTC

j_gene: TRBJ1-2
v_gene: TRBV6-4
d_gene: TRBD1
len: 13
abundance: .
CDR3aa: CASRQGANYGYTF
CDR3nt: TGTGCCAGCAGACAGGGGGCTAACTATGGCTACACCTTC

j_gene: TRBJ1-1
v_gene: TRBV6-5
d_gene: .
len: 15
abundance: .
CDR3aa: CASSFAGSMNTEAFF
CDR3nt: TGTGCCAGCAGTTTCGCCGGCAGCATGAACACTGAAGCTTTCTTT

j_gene: TRBJ2-7
v_gene: TRBV10-3
d_gene: .
len: 12
abundance: once
CDR3aa: CAISPRGYEQYF
CDR3nt: TGTGCCATCAGCCCACGGGGCTACGAGCAGTACTTC

j_gene: TRBJ2-1
v_gene: TRBV7-6
d_gene: .
len: 12
abundance: .
CDR3aa: CASSLLRNEQFF
CDR3nt: TGTGCCAGCAGCTTATTAAGGAATGAGCAGTTCTTC

j_gene: TRBJ1-1
v_gene: TRBV5-1
d_gene: .
len: 13
abundance: .
CDR3aa: CASSLGRDTEAFF
CDR3nt: TGCGCCAGCAGCCTTGGGCGCGACACTGAAGCTTTCTTT